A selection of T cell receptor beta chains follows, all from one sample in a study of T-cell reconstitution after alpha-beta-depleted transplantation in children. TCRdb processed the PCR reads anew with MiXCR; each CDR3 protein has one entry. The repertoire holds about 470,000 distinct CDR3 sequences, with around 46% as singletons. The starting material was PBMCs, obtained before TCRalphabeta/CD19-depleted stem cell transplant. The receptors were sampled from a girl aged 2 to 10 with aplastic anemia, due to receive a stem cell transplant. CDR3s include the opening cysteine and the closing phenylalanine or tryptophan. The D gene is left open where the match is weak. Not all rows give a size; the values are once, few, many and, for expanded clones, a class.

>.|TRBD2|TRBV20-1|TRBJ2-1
TGCAGTGCTAGCGGGAGGGCCAGGGCTGAGCAGTTCTTC
CSASGRARAEQFF
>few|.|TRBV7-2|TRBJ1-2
TGTGCCAGCAGCTTGGACAACCCTACGAGGAGATACACCTTC
CASSLDNPTRRYTF
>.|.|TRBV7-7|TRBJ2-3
TGTGCCAGCAGCTGGGACATGGAGACAGATACGCAGTATTTT
CASSWDMETDTQYF
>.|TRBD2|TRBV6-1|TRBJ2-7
TGTGCCAGCAGCCTCGCAGGGACTAGCGGGGGGGCTGTCGAGCAGTACTTC
CASSLAGTSGGAVEQYF
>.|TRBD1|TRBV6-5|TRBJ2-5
TGTGCCAGCAGTTTCAGGGGGCCCCCTGAAGAGACCCAGTACTTC
CASSFRGPPEETQYF
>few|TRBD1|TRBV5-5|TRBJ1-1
TGTGCCAGCAGCTACACCACAGGGGCCAACACTGAAGCTTTCTTT
CASSYTTGANTEAFF
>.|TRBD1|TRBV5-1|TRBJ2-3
TGCGCCAGCAGCTTGGGGGGGACAGGGGGCACAGATACGCAGTATTTT
CASSLGGTGGTDTQYF
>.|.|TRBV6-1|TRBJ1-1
TGTGCCAGCAGGGATGTGGGGAACACTGAAGCTTTCTTT
CASRDVGNTEAFF
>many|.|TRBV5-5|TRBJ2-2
TGTGCCAGCAGCTTATGGGGAGAGGGCACCGGGGAGCTGTTTTTT
CASSLWGEGTGELFF
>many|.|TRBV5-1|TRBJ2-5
TGCGCCAGCAGCGAGACTCGAGAGACCCAGTACTTC
CASSETRETQYF
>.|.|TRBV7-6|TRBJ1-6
TGTGCCAGCAGCTTAGATCGGCTGGGTAATTCACCCCTCCACTTT
CASSLDRLGNSPLHF
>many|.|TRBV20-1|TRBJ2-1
TGCAGTGCTAGAGGACTAGACCGAAGCTCCTACAATGAGCAGTTCTTC
CSARGLDRSSYNEQFF
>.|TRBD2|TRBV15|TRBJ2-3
TGTGCCACCAGCAGACTTCTAGCGGGGGGATTGGATACGCAGTATTTT
CATSRLLAGGLDTQYF
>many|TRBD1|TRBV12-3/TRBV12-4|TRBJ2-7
TGTGCCAGCAGTTTAGAAGGGGGCAGGGCCTACGAGCAGTACTTC
CASSLEGGRAYEQYF
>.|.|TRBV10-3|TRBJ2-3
TGTGCCATCAGTGGGAGAGGCGGCACAGATACGCAGTATTTT
CAISGRGGTDTQYF
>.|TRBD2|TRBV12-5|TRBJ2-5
TGTGCTAGTGGTTTCGGGCTAGCGGGAGGAGAGACCCAGTACTTC
CASGFGLAGGETQYF
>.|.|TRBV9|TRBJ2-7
TGTGCCAGCAGCGTGGGAGCGGTCCCCTACGAGCAGTACTTC
CASSVGAVPYEQYF
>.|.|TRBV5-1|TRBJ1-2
TGCGCCAGCTCCCCAGGGAGTACCTATGGCTACACCTTC
CASSPGSTYGYTF
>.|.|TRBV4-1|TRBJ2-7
TGCGCCAGCAGCCAACCCGGGGCTACAACCTACGAGCAGTACTTC
CASSQPGATTYEQYF
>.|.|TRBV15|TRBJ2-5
TGTGCCACCAGCAGAGTGGGGGTATACCAAGAGACCCAGTACTTC
CATSRVGVYQETQYF
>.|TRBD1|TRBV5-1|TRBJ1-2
TGCGCCAGCCAGGGGACAGGGAATAACTATGGCTACACCTTC
CASQGTGNNYGYTF
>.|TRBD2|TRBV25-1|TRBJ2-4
TGTGCCAGCAGTGACAGTATCCGGGGGACTAGCGAGGACATTCAGTACTTC
CASSDSIRGTSEDIQYF
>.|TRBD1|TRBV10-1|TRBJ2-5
TGCGCCAGCAGTGAGTCGCGAGGGGGCCTGGAGACCCAGTACTTC
CASSESRGGLETQYF